The present entry profiles one T cell receptor beta chain with its context. Here immunoSEQ multiplex PCR was the method, and the copy in TCRdb shows in-frame clones only, minus some. The sample shows 350,000 to 450,000 clones, roughly 86% of them seen only once. The data originate from a study of blood T cell repertoires in COVID-19. This CDR3 has 14 amino acids. Germline loops: CDR1 LNHNV, CDR2 YYDKDF (reference sequence). V was trimmed by 1 base and J by 2 bases, leaving 9 bases between them. Sequenced material: peripheral blood. The chain combines TRBV15 with TRBJ2-7, with a tentative D call TRBD2 (5 bases). This TCR was sampled from a woman aged 60-75 years with COVID-19, enrolled during active disease. This CDR3 reads CATSRAGSAYEQYF. CDR3 nucleotide sequence: TGTGCCACCAGCAGAGCGGGAAGCGCCTACGAGCAGTACTTC.